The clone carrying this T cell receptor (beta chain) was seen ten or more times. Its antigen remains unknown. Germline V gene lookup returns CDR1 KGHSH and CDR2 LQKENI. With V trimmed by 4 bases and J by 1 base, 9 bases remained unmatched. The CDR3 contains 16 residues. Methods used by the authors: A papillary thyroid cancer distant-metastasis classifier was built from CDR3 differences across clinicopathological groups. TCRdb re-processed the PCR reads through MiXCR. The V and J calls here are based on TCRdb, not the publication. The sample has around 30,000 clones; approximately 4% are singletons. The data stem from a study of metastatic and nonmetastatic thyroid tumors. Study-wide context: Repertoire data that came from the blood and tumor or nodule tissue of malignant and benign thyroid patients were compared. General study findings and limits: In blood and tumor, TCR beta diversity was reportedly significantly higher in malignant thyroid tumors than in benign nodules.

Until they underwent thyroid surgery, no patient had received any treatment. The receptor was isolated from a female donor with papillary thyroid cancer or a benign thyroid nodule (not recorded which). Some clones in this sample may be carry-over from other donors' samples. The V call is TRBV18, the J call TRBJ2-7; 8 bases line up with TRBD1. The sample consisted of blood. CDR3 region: CASSLRTGSLSYEQYF. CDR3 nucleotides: TGTGCCAGCTCACTCAGGACAGGGTCCCTATCCTACGAGCAGTACTTC.